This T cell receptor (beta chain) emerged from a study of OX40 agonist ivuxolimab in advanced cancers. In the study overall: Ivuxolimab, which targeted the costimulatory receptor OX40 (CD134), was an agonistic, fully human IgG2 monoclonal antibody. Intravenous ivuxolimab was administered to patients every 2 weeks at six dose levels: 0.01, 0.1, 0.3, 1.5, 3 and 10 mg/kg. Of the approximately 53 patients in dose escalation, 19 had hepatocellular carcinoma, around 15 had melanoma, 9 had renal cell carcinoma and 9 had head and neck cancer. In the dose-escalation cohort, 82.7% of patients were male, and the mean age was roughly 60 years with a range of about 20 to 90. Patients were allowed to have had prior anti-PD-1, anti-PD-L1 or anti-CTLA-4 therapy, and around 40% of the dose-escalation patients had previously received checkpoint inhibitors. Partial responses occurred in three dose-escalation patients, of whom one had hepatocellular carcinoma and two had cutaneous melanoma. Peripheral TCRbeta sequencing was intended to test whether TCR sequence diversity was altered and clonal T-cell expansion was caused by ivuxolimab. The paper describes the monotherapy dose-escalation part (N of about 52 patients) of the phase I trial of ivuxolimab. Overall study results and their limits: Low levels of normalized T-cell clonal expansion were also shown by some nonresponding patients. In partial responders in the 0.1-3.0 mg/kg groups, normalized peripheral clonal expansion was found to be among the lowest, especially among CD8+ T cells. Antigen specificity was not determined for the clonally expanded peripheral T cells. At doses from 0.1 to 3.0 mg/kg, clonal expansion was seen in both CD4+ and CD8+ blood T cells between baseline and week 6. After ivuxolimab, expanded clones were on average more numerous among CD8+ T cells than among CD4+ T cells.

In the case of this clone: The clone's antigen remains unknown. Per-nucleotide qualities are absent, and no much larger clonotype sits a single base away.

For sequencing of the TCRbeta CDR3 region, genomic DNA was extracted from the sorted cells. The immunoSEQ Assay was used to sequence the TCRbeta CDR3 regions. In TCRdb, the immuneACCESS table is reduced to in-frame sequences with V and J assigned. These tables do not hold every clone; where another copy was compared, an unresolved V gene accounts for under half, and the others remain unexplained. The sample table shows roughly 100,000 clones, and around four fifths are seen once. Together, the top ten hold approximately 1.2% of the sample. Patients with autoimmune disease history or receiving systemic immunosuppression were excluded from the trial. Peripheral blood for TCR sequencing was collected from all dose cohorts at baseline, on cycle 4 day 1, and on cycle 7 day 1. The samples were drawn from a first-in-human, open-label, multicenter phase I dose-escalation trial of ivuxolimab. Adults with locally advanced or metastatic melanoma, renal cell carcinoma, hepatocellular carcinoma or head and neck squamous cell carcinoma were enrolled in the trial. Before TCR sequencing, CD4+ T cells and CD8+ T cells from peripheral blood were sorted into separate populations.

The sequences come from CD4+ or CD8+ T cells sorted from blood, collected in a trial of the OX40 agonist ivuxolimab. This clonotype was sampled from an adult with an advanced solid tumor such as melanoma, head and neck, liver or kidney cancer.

The DNA sequence is as follows: TGTGCCAGCAGCGTGGGACTAGCGGGGGGGCAGGAGACCCAGTACTTC. The encoded protein is CASSVGLAGGQETQYF. The chain uses TRBV5-5 and TRBJ2-5, with 16 junctional bases fitting TRBD2. As encoded in the germline V gene (reference sequence), CDR1 is SGHKS while CDR2 is YYEKEE. V is pruned by 4 bases and J by 5 bases, leaving 5 bases of the junction without a gene match. The CDR3 goes from the cysteine to the phenylalanine over 16 residues. Left in the record is the CDR3 DNA by itself, 48 bases read in frame from the first base.